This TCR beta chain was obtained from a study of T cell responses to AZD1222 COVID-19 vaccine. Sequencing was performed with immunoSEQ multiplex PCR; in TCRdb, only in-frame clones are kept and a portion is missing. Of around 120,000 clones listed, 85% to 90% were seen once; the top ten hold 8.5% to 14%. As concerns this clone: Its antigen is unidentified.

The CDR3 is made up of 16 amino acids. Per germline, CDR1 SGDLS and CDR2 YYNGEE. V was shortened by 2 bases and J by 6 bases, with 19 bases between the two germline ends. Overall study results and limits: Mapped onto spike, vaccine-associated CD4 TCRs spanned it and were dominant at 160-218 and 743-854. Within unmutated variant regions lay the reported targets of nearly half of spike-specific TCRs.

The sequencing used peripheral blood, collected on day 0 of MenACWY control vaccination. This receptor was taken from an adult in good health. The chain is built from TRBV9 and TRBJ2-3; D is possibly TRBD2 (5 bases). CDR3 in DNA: TGTGCCAGCAGCGTCGCCGACGGAGGTAGTTTGGATACGCAGTATTTT. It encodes CASSVADGGSLDTQYF. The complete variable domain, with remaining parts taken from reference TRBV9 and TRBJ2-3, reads DSGVTQTPKHLITATGQRVTLRCSPRSGDLSVYWYQQSLDQGLQFLIQYYNGEERAKGNILERFSAQQFPDLHSELNLSSLELGDSALYFCASSVADGGSLDTQYFGPGTRLTVL.